The 8 T cell receptor beta chains given below trace back to one sample, sequenced in a study of T cell responses to AZD1222 COVID-19 vaccine. Assay: immunoSEQ multiplex PCR; the TCRdb copy retains only in-frame clones and omits some. The sample lists 95,000 to 100,000 clones; about 90% were seen once. The sequences come from peripheral blood, collected 28 days after the second AZD1222 dose. These receptors were taken from an adult who received the AZD1222 COVID-19 vaccine.

The V call is TRBV10-3, the J call TRBJ1-5, with D uncertain. Trimming stripped 4 bases from V and 0 bases from J, with 4 bases between. Germline V gene sequence: CDR1 ENHRY, CDR2 SYGVKD. The CDR3 extends over 13 amino acids. CDR3 bases: TGTGCCATCAGTGGCGTTAGCAATCAGCCCCAGCATTTT. Translation: CAISGVSNQPQHF.

The chain has TRBV27 and TRBJ1-5, with no clear D. This CDR3 region has 16 residues. Between the trimmed V and J ends, which lost 9 bases and 0 bases, there was a span of 18 bases. Germline CDR1 is MNHEY and CDR2 is SMNVEV (reference sequence). CDR3 amino acids: CARPSHPNYSNQPQHF. The CDR3 DNA reads as TGTGCCAGGCCGTCCCACCCGAACTATAGCAATCAGCCCCAGCATTTT.

The V gene is TRBV27, the J gene TRBJ1-2, with D tentatively TRBD1 (5 bases). V lost 0 bases to trimming and J lost 7 bases, with 15 bases between them. The CDR3 has 15 amino acids. Per germline, CDR1 MNHEY and CDR2 SMNVEV (reference sequence). The CDR3 nucleotides read TGTGCCAGCAGTTTATCCTGGGGCGAGGTACGTGGCTACACCTTC. It codes for CASSLSWGEVRGYTF.

The chain carries TRBV2 and TRBJ1-1; tentative D call: TRBD1 (6 bases). The CDR3 is 13 amino acids. CDR1 and CDR2 from the germline V gene are SNHLY and FYNNEI. Trimming removed 4 bases from V and 4 bases from J, with 10 bases in between. The CDR3 DNA reads TGTGCCAGCAGTGGGGGGGCTGCCACTGAAGCTTTCTTT. As protein: CASSGGAATEAFF.

The CDR3 spells CASSLGQLGQPQHF. In DNA form, the CDR3 reads TGCGCCAGCAGCTTGGGCCAGCTGGGGCAGCCCCAGCATTTT. This chain uses TRBV5-1 with TRBJ1-5; D is uncertain. V was clipped by 0 bases and J by 7 bases, with 11 bases between them. From germline, CDR1 is SGHRS and CDR2 YFSETQ. The CDR3 totals 14 residues.

In its sample, this clone was seen once. DNA for the CDR3: TGCAGCGCGGCAACCCTCAATGAGCAGTTCTTC. Translated: CSAATLNEQFF. V usage is TRBV29-1 and J usage is TRBJ2-1; D gene ambiguous. Trimming shortened V by 7 bases and J by 6 bases, and 10 bases separated the two germline ends. The CDR3 sequence is 11 residues long. Germline CDR1 SQVTM, CDR2 ANQGSEA.

Notes on this clone: The junction does not match germline at one end; this may be a read error. The CDR3 nucleotides are TGTGCCACCAGAAGAGGTAGTTACAGCCAGAACACTGAAGCTTTCTTT. Protein product: CATRRGSYSQNTEAFF. The gene calls are TRBV15 and TRBJ1-1, with no clear D. The CDR3 covers 16 residues. The germline CDR1 and CDR2 sequences are LNHNV and YYDKDF (reference sequence).

V usage is TRBV7-9 and J usage is TRBJ2-7, with 7 positions matching TRBD1. Losses at the gene ends were 2 bases for V and 3 bases for J; bases not matched to a gene: 4. Germline CDR1 SEHNR, CDR2 FQNEAQ (reference sequence). The CDR3 totals 14 residues. CDR3 DNA: TGTGCCAGCAGCTTACCACAGGGGAACTACGAGCAGTACTTC. This translates into CASSLPQGNYEQYF.